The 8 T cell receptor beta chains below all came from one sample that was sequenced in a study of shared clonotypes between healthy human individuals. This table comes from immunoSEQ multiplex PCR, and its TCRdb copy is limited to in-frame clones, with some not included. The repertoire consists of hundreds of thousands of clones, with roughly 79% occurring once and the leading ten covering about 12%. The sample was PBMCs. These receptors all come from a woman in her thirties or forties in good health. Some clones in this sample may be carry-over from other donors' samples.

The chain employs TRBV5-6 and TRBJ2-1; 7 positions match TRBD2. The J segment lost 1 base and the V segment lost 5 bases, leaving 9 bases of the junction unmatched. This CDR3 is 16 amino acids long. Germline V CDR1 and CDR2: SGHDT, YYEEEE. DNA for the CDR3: TGTGCCAGCAGTTACGCGGGACTAAGGTCCTACAATGAGCAGTTCTTC. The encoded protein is CASSYAGLRSYNEQFF.

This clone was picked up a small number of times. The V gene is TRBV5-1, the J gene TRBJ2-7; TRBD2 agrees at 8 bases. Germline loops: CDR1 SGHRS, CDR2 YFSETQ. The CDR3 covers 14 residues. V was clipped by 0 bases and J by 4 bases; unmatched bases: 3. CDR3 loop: CASSLEAGVYEQYF. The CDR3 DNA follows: TGCGCCAGCAGCTTGGAAGCGGGAGTTTACGAGCAGTACTTC.

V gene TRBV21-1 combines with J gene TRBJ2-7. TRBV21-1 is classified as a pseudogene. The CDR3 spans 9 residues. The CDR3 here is CASSKVCPF. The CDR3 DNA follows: TGTGCCAGCAGCAAAGTTTGCCCCTTC.

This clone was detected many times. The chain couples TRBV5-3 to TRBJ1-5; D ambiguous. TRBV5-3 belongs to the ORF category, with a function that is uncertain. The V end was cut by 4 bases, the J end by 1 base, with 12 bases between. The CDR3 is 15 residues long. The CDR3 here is CARSTLVASNQPQHF. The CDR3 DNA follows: TGTGCCAGAAGCACCCTAGTAGCGAGCAATCAGCCCCAGCATTTT.

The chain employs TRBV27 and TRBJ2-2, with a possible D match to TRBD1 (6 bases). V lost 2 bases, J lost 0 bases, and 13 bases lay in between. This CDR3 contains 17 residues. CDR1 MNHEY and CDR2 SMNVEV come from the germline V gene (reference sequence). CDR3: CASSLGPGTPNTGELFF. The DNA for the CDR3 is TGTGCCAGCAGTTTAGGGCCCGGGACACCGAACACCGGGGAGCTGTTTTTT.

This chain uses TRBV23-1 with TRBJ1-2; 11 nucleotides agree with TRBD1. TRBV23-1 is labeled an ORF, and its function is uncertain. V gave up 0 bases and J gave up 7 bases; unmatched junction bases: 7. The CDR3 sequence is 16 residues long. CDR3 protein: CASSQSPDRGLFGYTF. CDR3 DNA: TGCGCCAGCAGTCAATCGCCGGACAGGGGGCTCTTTGGCTACACCTTC.

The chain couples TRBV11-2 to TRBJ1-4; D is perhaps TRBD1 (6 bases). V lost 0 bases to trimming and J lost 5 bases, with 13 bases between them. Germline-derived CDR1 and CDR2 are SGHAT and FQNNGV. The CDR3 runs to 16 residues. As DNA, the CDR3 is TGTGCCAGCAGCTTAGAATTTGGACAGCTAAATGAAAAACTGTTTTTT. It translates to CASSLEFGQLNEKLFF.

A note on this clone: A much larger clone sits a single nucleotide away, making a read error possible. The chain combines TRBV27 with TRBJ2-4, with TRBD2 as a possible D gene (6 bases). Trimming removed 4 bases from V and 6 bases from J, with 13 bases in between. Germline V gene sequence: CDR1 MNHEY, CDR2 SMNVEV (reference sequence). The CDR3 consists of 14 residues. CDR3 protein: CASSYRDGGNIQYF. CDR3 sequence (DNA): TGTGCCAGCAGTTACCGGGACGGGGGAAACATTCAGTACTTC.